This T cell receptor (beta chain) was sequenced for a study of PD-L1 blockade in urothelial cancer. Spiking each PCR with synthetic TCR analog templates was performed. The data were produced by immunoSEQ multiplex PCR, yet TCRdb's version contains in-frame clones alone and is incomplete. Of 100,000 to 150,000 clones listed, around 88% are singletons. Study-level findings and limits: When measured at 3 weeks, tumor-associated blood clones expanded more in durable-benefit patients. Below-median TCR clonality that was measured in pretreatment blood predicted better survival.

Worth noting for this clone: Its antigen remains unknown.

This sample's time point: peripheral blood 6 weeks after treatment start. Pretreatment and on-treatment samples were taken, numbering 1 to 8 per patient. This specimen was PBMCs, taken around atezolizumab (anti-PD-L1) treatment. The receptor was derived from a man aged 45-65 years with urothelial cancer.

CDR3 DNA sequence: TGTGCCACCAGCAGTCTTACTGCCGGTTGGAATTCACCCCTCCACTTT. Its translation is CATSSLTAGWNSPLHF. V gene TRBV15 combines with J gene TRBJ1-6; D not resolved. CDR1 and CDR2 (germline): LNHNV, YYDKDF (reference sequence). V was clipped by 3 bases and J by 7 bases, with 16 bases between them. The CDR3 extends over 16 amino acids.